This TCR beta chain was obtained from a study of blood T cells in healthy people across ages. This clonotype is a singleton in its sample. It was with a sample-barcoded 5' primer and a J-beta primer mix that a second PCR of about 7 to 12 cycles was run. TCRdb reprocessed the 5' RACE reads via MiXCR and lists one record per CDR3 protein. The sample carries 1 million to 1.2 million distinct CDR3 sequences, more than 30% recorded once. This CDR3 contains 14 residues. Germline V gene data show CDR1 as LGHNA and CDR2 as YSLEER. V was pared by 1 base and J by 3 bases, with 2 bases of the junction left unmatched.

The rearrangement joins TRBV4-3 to TRBJ1-1; 7 nucleotides line up with TRBD1. The specimen sequenced was blood. The TCR originated in a young man in good health. CDR3 sequence (DNA): TGCGCCAGCAGCCAAGGACAGGGACACACTGAAGCTTTCTTT. Its translation: CASSQGQGHTEAFF.